This T cell receptor (beta chain) was obtained from a study of beta chain features in type 1 diabetes. Study-wide results and limits: Type 1 diabetes patients had moderately but significantly shorter TCRB CDR3s in all four CD4+ subsets.

The whole isolated RNA underwent reverse transcription, so sequencing captured expressed TCRB transcripts. Data came from immunoSEQ multiplex PCR; TCRdb stores just in-frame clones and leaves some out. The data show 600,000 to 700,000 clones, roughly an eighth seen once. A note on this clone: Antigen specificity is unknown.

The CDR3 spans 16 residues. Germline V lookup: CDR1 LGHNA, CDR2 YNFKEQ. J was trimmed by 3 bases and V by 0 bases; bases with no gene match: 5. This rearrangement joins TRBV4-2 to TRBJ2-3; the match to TRBD2 covers 8 bases. The sequencing sample was made of naive CD4+ T cells from blood. This TCR was sampled from a young man with type 1 diabetes. DNA for the CDR3: TGTGCCAGCAGCCAAGAGCGGGGGGCGGGGACAGATACGCAGTATTTT. Protein sequence: CASSQERGAGTDTQYF.